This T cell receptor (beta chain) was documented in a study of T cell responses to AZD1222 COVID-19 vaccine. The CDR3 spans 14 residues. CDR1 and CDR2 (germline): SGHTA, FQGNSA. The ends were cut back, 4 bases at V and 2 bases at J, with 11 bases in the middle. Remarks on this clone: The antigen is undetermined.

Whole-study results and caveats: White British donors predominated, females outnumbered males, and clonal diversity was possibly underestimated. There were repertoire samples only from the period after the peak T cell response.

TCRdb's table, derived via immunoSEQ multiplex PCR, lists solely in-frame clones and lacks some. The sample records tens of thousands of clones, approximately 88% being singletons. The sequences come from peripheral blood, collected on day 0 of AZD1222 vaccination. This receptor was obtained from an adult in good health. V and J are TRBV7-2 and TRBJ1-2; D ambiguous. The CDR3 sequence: CASSSGEYNYGYTF. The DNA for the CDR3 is TGTGCCAGCAGCTCGGGAGAATACAACTATGGCTACACCTTC. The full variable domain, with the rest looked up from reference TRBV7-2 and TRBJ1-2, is GAGVSQSPSNKVTEKGKDVELRCDPISGHTALYWYRQSLGQGLEFLIYFQGNSAPDKSGLPSDRFSAERTGGSVSTLTIQRTQQEDSAVYLCASSSGEYNYGYTFGSGTRLTVV.